This is a list of T cell receptor beta chains from one sample in a study of CD8+CD57+ T cells in acquired aplastic anemia. TCRdb itself ran the reads through MiXCR, one entry per CDR3 protein. The table includes about 98,000 distinct CDR3 sequences, 65% to 70% detected once. The specimen sequenced was sorted CD4+, CD8+, or CD8+CD57+ T cells (not recorded which) from PBMCs. Source of these receptors: a human donor with aplastic anemia. The CDR3 runs from the conserved cysteine through the conserved F or W. A D gene is named only where the DNA matches it firmly. Clone sizes are given selectively: once, few, many, or a class where the clone is expanded.

CDR3aa	CDR3nt	abundance	v_gene	len	d_gene	j_gene
CASSLARRNTEAFF	TGTGCCAGCAGTTTAGCCAGGAGGAACACTGAAGCTTTCTTT	NA	TRBV27	14	NA	TRBJ1-1
CASSPGGANEQFF	TGTGCCAGCAGCCCCGGCGGGGCCAATGAGCAGTTCTTC	NA	TRBV5-6	13	NA	TRBJ2-1
CASSQASGWYEQYF	TGTGCCAGCAGCCAAGCTTCAGGGTGGTACGAGCAGTACTTC	NA	TRBV3-1	14	NA	TRBJ2-7
CAIKGFGNTYEQYF	TGTGCCATCAAAGGTTTCGGGAATACCTACGAGCAGTACTTC	NA	TRBV10-3	14	NA	TRBJ2-7
CASSRLAGSETQYF	TGTGCCAGCAGCCGACTAGCGGGGTCCGAGACCCAGTACTTC	NA	TRBV7-6	14	TRBD2	TRBJ2-5
CSARDEGNEQYF	TGCAGTGCTAGAGATGAGGGTAACGAGCAGTACTTC	few	TRBV20-1	12	NA	TRBJ2-7
CASSLGKEAFF	TGTGCCAGCAGCTTGGGGAAAGAAGCTTTCTTT	NA	TRBV5-4	11	NA	TRBJ1-1
CASSLGTSGDYEQYF	TGTGCCAGCAGCTTAGGCACTAGCGGGGATTACGAGCAGTACTTC	NA	TRBV7-6	15	TRBD2	TRBJ2-7
CSARGTRGGGSPLHF	TGCAGTGCTAGAGGGACGCGGGGGGGCGGATCACCCCTCCACTTT	NA	TRBV20-1	15	NA	TRBJ1-6
CASSQTPENTGELFF	TGTGCCAGCAGTCAGACCCCCGAGAACACCGGGGAGCTGTTTTTT	NA	TRBV2	15	NA	TRBJ2-2
CSVDATSGRWETQYF	TGCAGCGTTGATGCCACTAGCGGGAGGTGGGAGACCCAGTACTTC	NA	TRBV29-1	15	TRBD2	TRBJ2-5
CSAAGRASMNTEAFF	TGCAGTGCCGCCGGCAGGGCATCTATGAACACTGAAGCTTTCTTT	NA	TRBV20-1	15	NA	TRBJ1-1
CSASMRAGTADTQYF	TGCAGTGCTAGTATGAGGGCGGGGACCGCAGATACGCAGTATTTT	NA	TRBV20-1	15	NA	TRBJ2-3
CAASRTRGGVDTQYF	TGTGCCGCCAGTCGGACTAGGGGGGGAGTAGATACGCAGTATTTT	NA	TRBV24-1	15	NA	TRBJ2-3
CASSLFSGRGYEQFF	TGCGCCAGCAGCTTATTTAGCGGGAGGGGTTACGAGCAGTTCTTC	NA	TRBV5-1	15	TRBD2	TRBJ2-1
CSASGQGIETQYF	TGCAGTGCTAGCGGTCAGGGGATTGAGACCCAGTACTTC	NA	TRBV20-1	13	NA	TRBJ2-5
CASALDRVSYEQYF	TGTGCCAGCGCATTGGACAGGGTTTCCTACGAGCAGTACTTC	NA	TRBV5-5	14	TRBD1	TRBJ2-7
CSVGSDASGETQYF	TGCAGCGTTGGGTCGGACGCGTCAGGCGAGACCCAGTACTTC	NA	TRBV29-1	14	NA	TRBJ2-5
CASSERGGGEKLFF	TGTGCCAGCAGTGAAAGAGGGGGAGGTGAAAAACTGTTTTTT	NA	TRBV25-1	14	NA	TRBJ1-4
CSARWELATDTQYF	TGCAGTGCCCGGTGGGAGCTAGCCACAGATACGCAGTATTTT	few	TRBV20-1	14	NA	TRBJ2-3
CSAPDRVGYNEQFF	TGCAGCGCTCCGGACAGGGTCGGCTACAATGAGCAGTTCTTC	NA	TRBV29-1	14	TRBD1	TRBJ2-1
CASSEESLDPSLEQYF	TGTGCCAGCAGCGAAGAGTCGTTGGACCCCTCCCTCGAGCAGTACTTC	NA	TRBV2	16	NA	TRBJ2-7
CASMTGSHEQYF	TGTGCCTCAATGACAGGGAGCCACGAGCAGTACTTC	NA	TRBV12-3/TRBV12-4	12	TRBD1	TRBJ2-7
CSAKAVNYGYTF	TGCAGTGCCAAGGCTGTAAACTATGGCTACACCTTC	once	TRBV20-1	12	NA	TRBJ1-2
CSVAIGSPYEQYF	TGCAGCGTGGCAATTGGATCCCCCTACGAGCAGTACTTC	NA	TRBV29-1	13	NA	TRBJ2-7
CASSDSLGPGSYEQYF	TGTGCCAGCAGTGACTCCCTAGGGCCAGGGTCCTACGAGCAGTACTTC	NA	TRBV25-1	16	NA	TRBJ2-7
CATSDYLSGGADTQYF	TGTGCCACCAGTGATTACCTGAGTGGAGGAGCAGATACGCAGTATTTT	NA	TRBV24-1	16	NA	TRBJ2-3
CSAERGLVYNEQFF	TGCAGTGCTGAGAGGGGGTTGGTATACAATGAGCAGTTCTTC	NA	TRBV20-1	14	NA	TRBJ2-1
CASSPGQSNSPLHF	TGTGCCAGCAGCCCGGGACAGTCTAATTCACCCCTCCACTTT	many	TRBV7-9	14	TRBD1	TRBJ1-6
CASSSRQGVGTEAFF	TGTGCCAGCAGCTCACGACAGGGGGTTGGGACTGAAGCTTTCTTT	few	TRBV9	15	TRBD1	TRBJ1-1
CASSPNRGYNEQFF	TGTGCCAGCAGCCCTAACAGGGGGTACAATGAGCAGTTCTTC	few	TRBV11-3	14	TRBD1	TRBJ2-1
CSARDTAGAAGYEQYF	TGCAGTGCTAGAGATACAGCGGGGGCCGCGGGGTACGAGCAGTACTTC	once	TRBV20-1	16	TRBD2	TRBJ2-7
CSARAGGQDWLSFF	TGCAGTGCTAGAGCGGGGGGCCAGGACTGGCTATCGTTCTTC	NA	TRBV20-1	14	NA	TRBJ2-1
CASSSNALADTQYF	TGTGCCAGCAGCTCGAACGCGCTTGCAGATACGCAGTATTTT	NA	TRBV5-4	14	NA	TRBJ2-3
CASSPRPNTEAFF	TGTGCCAGCAGCCCAAGGCCGAACACTGAAGCTTTCTTT	NA	TRBV19	13	NA	TRBJ1-1
CATQGQGGEQYF	TGTGCCACCCAGGGGCAGGGGGGCGAGCAGTACTTC	few	TRBV24-1	12	NA	TRBJ2-7
CAIRGQGNYGYTF	TGTGCCATCAGGGGACAGGGGAACTATGGCTACACCTTC	NA	TRBV10-3	13	TRBD1	TRBJ1-2
CASSPRRRQGAQPQHF	TGTGCCAGCAGTCCACGTAGGCGACAGGGGGCACAGCCCCAGCATTTT	NA	TRBV25-1	16	TRBD1	TRBJ1-5
CASSETGGASWGELFF	TGTGCCAGCAGTGAAACAGGGGGCGCTTCATGGGGGGAGCTGTTTTTT	once	TRBV25-1	16	TRBD1	TRBJ2-2
CASSPGGGRSGTEAFF	TGTGCCAGCAGCCCGGGGGGGGGAAGGAGTGGCACTGAAGCTTTCTTT	NA	TRBV4-2	16	NA	TRBJ1-1
CASSTLGSTDTQYF	TGTGCCAGCAGTACTCTCGGGAGCACAGATACGCAGTATTTT	few	TRBV2	14	NA	TRBJ2-3
CATSDLSGPSTDTQYF	TGTGCCACCAGTGATTTATCGGGGCCGAGCACAGATACGCAGTATTTT	NA	TRBV24-1	16	NA	TRBJ2-3
CATSRTGLGADEQFF	TGTGCCACCAGCAGGACGGGACTAGGGGCGGATGAGCAGTTCTTC	NA	TRBV15	15	TRBD2	TRBJ2-1
CATSDLRGANEQFF	TGTGCCACCAGTGATTTGCGGGGGGCCAATGAGCAGTTCTTC	few	TRBV24-1	14	NA	TRBJ2-1
CSAHGLAGNPYEQYF	TGCAGTGCCCACGGACTAGCGGGAAACCCCTACGAGCAGTACTTC	NA	TRBV20-1	15	TRBD2	TRBJ2-7
CSVEDGSWGYTF	TGCAGCGTTGAAGACGGGAGCTGGGGCTACACCTTC	NA	TRBV29-1	12	NA	TRBJ1-2
CSGTGPAVNTEAFF	TGCAGCGGCACAGGGCCGGCGGTGAACACTGAAGCTTTCTTT	NA	TRBV29-1	14	NA	TRBJ1-1
CSAGQGAGEQFF	TGCAGTGCCGGACAGGGGGCAGGTGAGCAGTTCTTC	NA	TRBV20-1	12	TRBD1	TRBJ2-1
CASSLASTLEAFF	TGTGCCAGCAGCTTAGCGTCCACCCTTGAAGCTTTCTTT	NA	TRBV7-2	13	NA	TRBJ1-1
CASSEKAPGTGEKLFF	TGTGCCAGCAGTGAAAAGGCCCCGGGGACAGGGGAAAAACTGTTTTTT	NA	TRBV25-1	16	TRBD1	TRBJ1-4
CASSIDSDQPQHF	TGTGCCAGTAGTATAGACAGCGATCAGCCCCAGCATTTT	NA	TRBV19	13	NA	TRBJ1-5
CASSVPGQGAPLHF	TGTGCCAGCAGCGTACCGGGACAGGGGGCACCCCTCCACTTT	NA	TRBV9	14	TRBD1	TRBJ1-6
CASSGRTHSDTQYF	TGTGCCAGCAGTGGACGTACACATTCAGATACGCAGTATTTT	NA	TRBV6-1	14	NA	TRBJ2-3
CASSKRTVLGDEQYF	TGTGCCAGCAGCAAAAGGACAGTCCTTGGGGACGAGCAGTACTTC	NA	TRBV13	15	NA	TRBJ2-7
CAISIGEMNTEAFF	TGTGCCATCTCGATCGGGGAAATGAACACTGAAGCTTTCTTT	NA	TRBV10-3	14	NA	TRBJ1-1